Shown below are 25 T cell receptor beta chains from a single sample sequenced in a study of blood T cell repertoires in COVID-19. TCRdb's copy holds only in-frame clones and misses some; the assay was immunoSEQ multiplex PCR. Of some 140,000 clones listed, roughly 83% are singletons. Sequencing used peripheral blood. Receptors originate from a woman of 80 years or more with acute or convalescent COVID-19.

This clone was found once. V and J are TRBV2 and TRBJ2-7; TRBD1 matches 8 bases. The junction had 0 bases not matched to a gene; V was cut back by 3 bases and J by 2 bases. The germline CDR1 and CDR2 sequences are SNHLY and FYNNEI. The CDR3 spans 13 residues. CDR3 sequence reads: CASSEDRAYEQYF. In DNA form, the CDR3 reads TGTGCCAGCAGTGAGGACAGGGCCTACGAGCAGTACTTC.

This clone was seen a few times. Its ends do not fully match the called genes, so a read error is possible. The chain couples TRBV7-7 to TRBJ2-2; D perhaps matches TRBD1 (6 bases). This CDR3 is built from 14 residues. CDR1 and CDR2 from the germline V gene are SSHAT and FNYEAQ (reference sequence). For the CDR3, the DNA is TGTGCTAGCAGCCCGGACAGGAACACCGGGGAGCTGTTTTTT. Its translation is CASSPDRNTGELFF.

The CDR3 coding sequence is TGTGCCAGCAGCGTAGCCGGGACAGGGGGCTGGAATGAGCAGTTCTTC. Translation gives CASSVAGTGGWNEQFF. V and J are TRBV9 and TRBJ2-1; 12 bases match TRBD1. CDR3 length: 16 residues. Germline CDR1 and CDR2: SGDLS and YYNGEE. With 0 bases clipped from V and 7 bases from J, the junction kept 5 bases outside the gene matches.

As concerns this clone: The junction departs from germline at one end; a sequencing error may be responsible. CDR3 residues: CASSYSLAGGRETQYF. The CDR3, as DNA: TGTGCTAGCAGCTATTCTCTAGCGGGGGGGCGGGAGACCCAGTACTTC. The rearrangement uses TRBV7-7 and TRBJ2-5, with 12 bases that match TRBD2. Germline V gene sequence: CDR1 SSHAT, CDR2 FNYEAQ (reference sequence). The CDR3 extends over 16 amino acids. Supplemented by reference TRBV7-7 and TRBJ2-5, the full variable domain reads GAGVSQSPRYKVTKRGQDVTLRCDPISSHATLYWYQQALGQGPEFLTYFNYEAQPDKSGLPSDRFSAERPEGSISTLTIQRTEQRDSAMYRCASSYSLAGGRETQYFGPGTRLLVL.

The gene calls are TRBV27 and TRBJ2-7, with 7 bases lining up with TRBD1. Germline V gives CDR1 MNHEY, CDR2 SMNVEV (reference sequence). This CDR3 is 13 amino acids long. With V trimmed by 6 bases and J by 10 bases, 12 bases remained unmatched. The CDR3 reads CASSPTGAARQYF. The DNA for the CDR3 is TGTGCCAGCAGCCCAACAGGGGCCGCTCGTCAGTACTTC.

This clone was recorded a few times. The chain has TRBV5-6 and TRBJ2-7; possible D gene TRBD1, 7 bases. Germline loops: CDR1 SGHDT, CDR2 YYEEEE. The CDR3 has 13 residues. The germline V and J ends were trimmed by 4 bases and 7 bases, with 15 bases remaining between them. CDR3 region: CASSLTGAGEQYF. The CDR3 DNA reads TGTGCCAGCAGCCTCACAGGGGCGGGGGAGCAGTACTTC.

The J gene is TRBJ2-7, the V gene TRBV19; 7 bases match TRBD1. Germline V lookup: CDR1 LNHDA, CDR2 SQIVND (reference sequence). V shed 3 bases, J shed 3 bases, and the junction held 5 bases outside the gene matches. This CDR3 is 14 amino acids long. The CDR3 here is CASSIDRDSYEQYF. Written as DNA, the CDR3 is TGTGCCAGTAGTATTGACAGGGACAGCTACGAGCAGTACTTC.

J is TRBJ2-7 and V is TRBV4-2; tentatively, D is TRBD1 (5 bases). Germline lookup yields CDR1 LGHNA and CDR2 YNFKEQ. V lost 0 bases to trimming and J lost 3 bases, with 12 bases between them. The CDR3 is 15 amino acids. The CDR3 region is CASSQDWQGYYEQYF. In DNA form, the CDR3 reads TGTGCCAGCAGCCAAGATTGGCAGGGATACTACGAGCAGTACTTC.

The V gene is TRBV20-1, the J gene TRBJ2-5, with TRBD2 matching 7 bases. CDR3 length equals 11 residues. CDR1 is DFQATT and CDR2 is SNEGSKA in the germline V gene (reference sequence). This chain's CDR3 is CSSAGEETQYF. The CDR3 DNA reads TGCAGCTCGGCGGGGGAAGAGACCCAGTACTTC.

V and J are TRBV27 and TRBJ1-6; D gene unclear. Trimming cost V 1 base and J 0 bases, with 7 bases left between them. The CDR3 sequence is 16 residues long. Germline CDR1 reads MNHEY; CDR2 reads SMNVEV (reference sequence). CDR3 loop: CASSLLQSSYNSPLHF. The CDR3 nucleotides read TGTGCCAGCAGTTTATTACAGAGCTCCTATAATTCACCCCTCCACTTT.

The chain links TRBV7-7 to TRBJ2-1, with 7 bases aligning to TRBD2. V lost 4 bases to trimming and J lost 0 bases; unmatched junction nucleotides: 6. Germline assignment: CDR1 SSHAT and CDR2 FNYEAQ (reference sequence). The CDR3 totals 16 residues. CDR3 nucleotide sequence: TGTGCCAGCAGCTCCACCGCGGGAGCCTCCTACAATGAGCAGTTCTTC. Its protein is CASSSTAGASYNEQFF. Supplemented by reference TRBV7-7 and TRBJ2-1, the full variable domain reads GAGVSQSPRYKVTKRGQDVTLRCDPISSHATLYWYQQALGQGPEFLTYFNYEAQPDKSGLPSDRFSAERPEGSISTLTIQRTEQRDSAMYRCASSSTAGASYNEQFFGPGTRLTVL.

The V call is TRBV7-9, the J call TRBJ2-2, with TRBD1 identical over 8 bases. The V gene end was trimmed by 1 base and the J gene end by 4 bases; junction bases not matched to a gene: 5. CDR3 size: 16 residues. Germline CDR1 SEHNR, CDR2 FQNEAQ (reference sequence). The CDR3 reads CASSLGTGFSTGELFF. The CDR3 DNA reads as TGTGCCAGCAGCTTAGGGACAGGGTTCTCCACCGGGGAGCTGTTTTTT.

This clone was counted a few times. The chain combines TRBV4-1 with TRBJ2-7; TRBD1 matches 9 bases. The V and J ends lost 0 bases and 2 bases, in that order; junction bases with no gene match: 2. The CDR3 has 15 amino acids. The germline V gene encodes CDR1 MGHRA and CDR2 YSYEKL. The chain's CDR3 is CASSQETGGTYEQYF. For the CDR3, the DNA is TGCGCCAGCAGCCAAGAGACAGGGGGGACCTACGAGCAGTACTTC.

The rearrangement links TRBV5-4 to TRBJ1-2, with 9 nucleotides matching TRBD1. CDR1 is SGHNT and CDR2 is YYREEE in the germline V gene (reference sequence). The CDR3 runs to 15 residues. Unmatched junction bases numbered 6, after V lost 0 bases and J lost 6 bases. This CDR3 reads CASSLAPGTGHGYTF. The CDR3 nucleotides are TGTGCCAGCAGCTTGGCCCCCGGGACAGGGCATGGCTACACCTTC.

CDR3 amino acids: CASSRSLALITDTQYF. CDR3 DNA sequence: TGCGCCAGCAGCCGAAGTCTAGCTCTGATCACAGATACGCAGTATTTT. The V call is TRBV5-1, the J call TRBJ2-3; maybe TRBD2 (5 bases). This CDR3 has 16 amino acids. V was clipped by 4 bases and J by 2 bases, with 17 bases between them. Germline lookup yields CDR1 SGHRS and CDR2 YFSETQ.

The chain joins TRBV5-1 to TRBJ1-1; TRBD1 matches 10 bases. Germline trimming cut 2 bases from V and 7 bases from J; bases unmatched to any gene: 8. Germline V gene sequence: CDR1 SGHRS, CDR2 YFSETQ. This CDR3 contains 15 residues. The CDR3 sequence is CASSFTDRGLDEAFF. The CDR3 region has the DNA TGCGCCAGCAGCTTTACCGACAGGGGGCTTGATGAAGCTTTCTTT.

A word on this clone: Other DNA sequences in this sample translate to the same CDR3. J is TRBJ2-7 and V is TRBV29-1; D is possibly TRBD1 (6 bases). Between the trimmed V and J ends, which lost 4 bases and 0 bases, there was a span of 13 bases. Germline V gene data show CDR1 as SQVTM and CDR2 as ANQGSEA. The CDR3 consists of 14 residues. In DNA, the CDR3 is TGCAGCGTTGTGCAGGGGTCGATCTCCTACGAGCAGTACTTC. It translates to CSVVQGSISYEQYF.

The chain carries TRBV7-2 and TRBJ2-3; TRBD2 matches 8 bases. CDR1 SGHTA and CDR2 FQGNSA come from the germline V gene. The CDR3 spans 15 residues. J lost 6 bases, V lost 5 bases, and 10 bases had no gene match. CDR3 loop: CASSLPPGGSDTQYF. The CDR3 coding sequence is TGTGCCAGCAGCCTCCCGCCGGGGGGGTCGGATACGCAGTATTTT.

J is TRBJ1-1 and V is TRBV27; 8 bases are shared with TRBD1. With V trimmed by 5 bases and J by 3 bases, 5 bases remained unmatched. The germline V gene has CDR1 MNHEY and CDR2 SMNVEV (reference sequence). The length of the CDR3 is 14 residues. The CDR3 DNA reads TGTGCCAGCAGTCCCAGGGGGCGTCACACTGAAGCTTTCTTT. Its translation: CASSPRGRHTEAFF.

This chain joins TRBV7-3 and TRBJ1-1; D is possibly TRBD1 (6 bases). There are 13 residues in the CDR3. Germline V gene sequence: CDR1 SGHTA, CDR2 FQGTGA. V shed 7 bases and J shed 1 base, with 10 bases lying between them. The CDR3 bases are TGTGCCAGCAAGCTGGACAGGAACACTGAAGCTTTCTTT. Protein: CASKLDRNTEAFF.

The genes are TRBV7-2 and TRBJ1-6; D not resolved. V gave up 2 bases and J gave up 10 bases, with 15 bases separating them. Per germline, CDR1 SGHTA and CDR2 FQGNSA. This CDR3 is built from 15 residues. CDR3 bases: TGTGCCAGCAGCTTAAACGAGAGGGAATTATCACCCCTCCACTTT. This sequence encodes CASSLNERELSPLHF.

This chain uses TRBV4-3 with TRBJ1-1, with D tentatively TRBD1 (6 bases). Trimming cost V 1 base and J 4 bases, with 13 bases left between them. There are 15 residues in the CDR3. Looked up from germline, CDR1 is LGHNA and CDR2 is YSLEER. The CDR3 nucleotides are TGCGCCAGCAGCCAAGTCGGACAGACCAGCACTGAAGCTTTCTTT. Its protein product is CASSQVGQTSTEAFF.

This chain uses TRBV28 with TRBJ1-3; 10 bases are a match to TRBD1. Unmatched junction bases numbered 2, after V lost 6 bases and J lost 0 bases. The CDR3 is 15 amino acids. The germline CDR1 and CDR2 sequences are MDHEN and SYDVKM. CDR3 in DNA: TGTGCCAGCAGGACAGGGGGCTTCTCTGGAAACACCATATATTTT. This encodes CASRTGGFSGNTIYF.

Concerning this clone: This sample also contains other DNA sequences that code for the same CDR3. The V call is TRBV7-2, the J call TRBJ2-7; weak D call: TRBD1 (5 bases). The germline CDR1 and CDR2 sequences are SGHTA and FQGNSA. The V end lost 4 bases, the J end lost 2 bases, and 9 bases lay between the germline ends. The CDR3 extends over 13 amino acids. CDR3 residues: CASSYGQAYEQYF. The CDR3 DNA is TGTGCCAGCAGCTACGGACAAGCCTACGAGCAGTACTTC.

CDR3 DNA: TGCGCCAGCAGCTTGACTAGCGGCGGTCCCTACGAGCAGTACTTC. Encoded protein: CASSLTSGGPYEQYF. The J gene is TRBJ2-7, the V gene TRBV5-1, with TRBD2 identical over 8 bases. The CDR3 runs to 15 residues. The V segment lost 1 base and the J segment 2 bases; nucleotides outside the gene matches: 5. CDR1 is SGHRS, CDR2 YFSETQ, per germline. The whole variable domain, filled in from reference TRBV5-1 and TRBJ2-7, reads KAGVTQTPRYLIKTRGQQVTLSCSPISGHRSVSWYQQTPGQGLQFLFEYFSETQRNKGNFPGRFSGRQFSNSRSEMNVSTLELGDSALYLCASSLTSGGPYEQYFGPGTRLTVT.